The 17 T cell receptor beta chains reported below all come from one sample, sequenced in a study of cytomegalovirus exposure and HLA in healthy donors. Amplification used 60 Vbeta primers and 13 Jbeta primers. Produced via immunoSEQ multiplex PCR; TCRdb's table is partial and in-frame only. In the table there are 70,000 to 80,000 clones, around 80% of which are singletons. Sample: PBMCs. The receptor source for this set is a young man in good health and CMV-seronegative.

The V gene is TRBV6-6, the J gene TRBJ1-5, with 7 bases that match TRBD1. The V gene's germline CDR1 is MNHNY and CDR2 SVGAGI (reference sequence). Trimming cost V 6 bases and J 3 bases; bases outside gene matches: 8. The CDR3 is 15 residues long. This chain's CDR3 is CASRYRQGHNQPQHF. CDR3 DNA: TGTGCCAGCAGATATCGACAGGGTCACAATCAGCCCCAGCATTTT.

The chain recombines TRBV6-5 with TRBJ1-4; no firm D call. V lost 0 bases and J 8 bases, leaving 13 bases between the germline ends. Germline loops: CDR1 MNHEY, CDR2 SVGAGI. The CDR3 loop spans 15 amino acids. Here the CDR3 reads CASSYSNDGWEKLFF. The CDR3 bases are TGTGCCAGCAGTTACTCGAACGACGGGTGGGAAAAACTGTTTTTT.

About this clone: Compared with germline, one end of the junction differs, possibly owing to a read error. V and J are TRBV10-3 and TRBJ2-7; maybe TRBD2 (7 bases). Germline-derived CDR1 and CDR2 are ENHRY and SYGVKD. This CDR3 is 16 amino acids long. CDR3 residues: CAISDWGTGGPYEQYF. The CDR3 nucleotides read TGTGCCATCAGTGACTGGGGGACCGGGGGGCCCTATGAGCAGTACTTC.

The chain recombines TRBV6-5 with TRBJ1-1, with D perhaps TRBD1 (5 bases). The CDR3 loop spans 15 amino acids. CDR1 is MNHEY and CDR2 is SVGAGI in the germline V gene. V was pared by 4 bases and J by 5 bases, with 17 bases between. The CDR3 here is CASSSAAGLWTEAFF. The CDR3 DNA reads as TGTGCCAGCAGTTCCGCGGCAGGGCTGTGGACTGAAGCTTTCTTT.

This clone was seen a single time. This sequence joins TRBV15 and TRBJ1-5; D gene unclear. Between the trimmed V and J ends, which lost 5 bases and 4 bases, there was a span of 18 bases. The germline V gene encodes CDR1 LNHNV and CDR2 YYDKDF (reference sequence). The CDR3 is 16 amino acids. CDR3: CATSAGGPRGNQPQHF. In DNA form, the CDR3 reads TGTGCCACCAGCGCAGGTGGACCCAGAGGGAATCAGCCCCAGCATTTT.

CDR3 DNA: TGTGCCAGCACTTCGAGCAGGGGGCTACAGCCCCAGCATTTT. This codes for CASTSSRGLQPQHF. The J gene is TRBJ1-5, the V gene TRBV6-5; 8 nucleotides line up with TRBD1. The CDR3 runs to 14 residues. V gave up 7 bases and J gave up 7 bases; unmatched junction bases: 9. The V gene's germline CDR1 is MNHEY and CDR2 SVGAGI.

The CDR3 DNA reads as TGTGCCAGCAGCCCAATTACAGGGTACAATGAGCAGTTCTTC. Translated, it gives CASSPITGYNEQFF. The V and J genes are TRBV7-9 and TRBJ2-1; D possibly corresponds to TRBD1 (6 bases). Germline CDR1 and CDR2: SEHNR and FQNEAQ (reference sequence). The CDR3 covers 14 residues. The V end lost 5 bases, the J end lost 4 bases, and 12 bases lay between the germline ends.

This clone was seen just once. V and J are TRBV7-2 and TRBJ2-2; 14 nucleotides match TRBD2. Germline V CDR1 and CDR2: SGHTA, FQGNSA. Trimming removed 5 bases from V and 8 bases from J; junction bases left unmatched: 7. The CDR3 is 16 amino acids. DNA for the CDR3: TGTGCCAGCAGCCCGAGACTAGCGGGGGGGCCGGGGGAGCTGTTTTTT. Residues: CASSPRLAGGPGELFF.

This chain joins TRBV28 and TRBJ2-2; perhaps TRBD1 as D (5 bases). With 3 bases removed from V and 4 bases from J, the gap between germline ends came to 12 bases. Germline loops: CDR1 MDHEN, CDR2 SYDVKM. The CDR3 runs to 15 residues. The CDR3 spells CASSFLGPSTGELFF. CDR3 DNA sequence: TGTGCCAGCAGTTTCTTGGGGCCTTCCACCGGGGAGCTGTTTTTT.

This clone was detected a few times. CDR3: CASTLGVFQPQHF. Written as DNA, the CDR3 is TGTGCCAGCACGCTCGGGGTTTTTCAGCCCCAGCATTTT. The chain joins TRBV6-1 to TRBJ1-5; no clear D. CDR3 length: 13 amino acids. Germline V CDR1 and CDR2: MNHNS, SASEGT. The V gene lost 7 bases and the J gene lost 6 bases, with 13 bases spanning the gap.

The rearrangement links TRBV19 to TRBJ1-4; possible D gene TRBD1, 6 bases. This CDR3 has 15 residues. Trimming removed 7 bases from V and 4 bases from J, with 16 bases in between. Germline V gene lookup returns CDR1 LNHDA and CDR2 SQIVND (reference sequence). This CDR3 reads CASTTAGAINEKLFF. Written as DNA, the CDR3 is TGTGCCAGTACCACGGCGGGGGCCATTAATGAAAAACTGTTTTTT.

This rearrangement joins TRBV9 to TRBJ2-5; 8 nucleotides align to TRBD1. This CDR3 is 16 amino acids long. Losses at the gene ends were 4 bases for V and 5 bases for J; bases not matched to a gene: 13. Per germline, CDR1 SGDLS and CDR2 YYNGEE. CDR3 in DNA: TGTGCCAGCAGCTCCGAAGGACAGGGCGGCGGGGAGACCCAGTACTTC. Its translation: CASSSEGQGGGETQYF. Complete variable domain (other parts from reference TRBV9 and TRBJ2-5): DSGVTQTPKHLITATGQRVTLRCSPRSGDLSVYWYQQSLDQGLQFLIQYYNGEERAKGNILERFSAQQFPDLHSELNLSSLELGDSALYFCASSSEGQGGGETQYFGPGTRLLVL.

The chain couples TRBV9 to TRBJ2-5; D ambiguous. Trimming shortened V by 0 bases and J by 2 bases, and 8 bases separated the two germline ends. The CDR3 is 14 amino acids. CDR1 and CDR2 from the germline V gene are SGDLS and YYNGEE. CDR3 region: CASSVGVDQETQYF. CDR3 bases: TGTGCCAGCAGCGTAGGTGTAGATCAAGAGACCCAGTACTTC.

For the CDR3, the DNA is TGTGCCAGCCTATGGGGACAGGGCTACGACGAGCAGTACTTC. Encoded protein: CASLWGQGYDEQYF. V is TRBV6-1 and J is TRBJ2-7, with 9 bases identical to TRBD1. V dropped 8 bases and J dropped 5; count of bases not matched to a gene: 10. The germline V gene has CDR1 MNHNS and CDR2 SASEGT. This CDR3 has 14 residues.

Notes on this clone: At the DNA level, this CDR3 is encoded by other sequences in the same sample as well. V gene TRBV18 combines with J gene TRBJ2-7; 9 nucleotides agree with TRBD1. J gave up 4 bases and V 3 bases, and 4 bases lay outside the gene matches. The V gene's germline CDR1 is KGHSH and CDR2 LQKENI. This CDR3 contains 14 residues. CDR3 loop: CASSPDRGTYEQYF. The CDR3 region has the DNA TGTGCCAGCTCACCCGACAGGGGGACGTACGAGCAGTACTTC.

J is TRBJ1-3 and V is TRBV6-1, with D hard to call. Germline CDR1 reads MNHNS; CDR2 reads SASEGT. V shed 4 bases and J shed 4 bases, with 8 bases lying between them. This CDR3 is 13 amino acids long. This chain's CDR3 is CASSADKGNTIYF. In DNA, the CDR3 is TGTGCCAGCAGTGCAGACAAAGGAAACACCATATATTTT.

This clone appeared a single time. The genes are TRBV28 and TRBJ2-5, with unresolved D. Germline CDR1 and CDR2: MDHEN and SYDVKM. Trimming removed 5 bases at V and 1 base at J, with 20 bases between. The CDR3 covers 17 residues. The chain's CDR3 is CASSPQRRRVSQETQYF. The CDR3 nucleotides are TGTGCCAGCAGTCCCCAACGTCGTCGGGTATCCCAAGAGACCCAGTACTTC.